These 32 T cell receptor beta chains originate from one sample sequenced in a study of shared clonotypes between healthy human individuals. Repertoires were generated with immunoSEQ multiplex PCR, while TCRdb's copy carries only in-frame clones and drops some. The data contain about 2.1 million clones, about 94% of them singletons. CD45RO negativity and positive selection for CCR7 defined naive CD8 cells, a population that excluded terminally differentiated effector memory CD45RA+ cells. The source material was naive CD8+ T cells from PBMCs. These receptors were taken from a man younger than 35 in good health. Some clones in this sample may be carry-over from other donors' samples.

The chain joins TRBV20-1 to TRBJ2-7, with 7 bases identical to TRBD2. The CDR3 is 11 residues long. Losses at the gene ends were 1 base for V and 11 bases for J; bases not matched to a gene: 5. The germline V gene has CDR1 DFQATT and CDR2 SNEGSKA (reference sequence). CDR3 in amino acids: CSARGGGMEYF. CDR3 sequence (DNA): TGCAGTGCTAGAGGGGGAGGGATGGAGTACTTC.

The chain combines TRBV2 with TRBJ1-1; 8 nucleotides align to TRBD1. The germline V gene has CDR1 SNHLY and CDR2 FYNNEI. V gave up 8 bases and J gave up 7 bases; unmatched junction bases: 12. CDR3 size: 14 residues. The CDR3 DNA sequence: TGTGCCAGCTCTCCGGACAGGGCGAAAATTGAAGCTTTCTTT. This sequence encodes CASSPDRAKIEAFF.

The chain couples TRBV11-2 to TRBJ1-1; no clear D gene. Germline loops: CDR1 SGHAT, CDR2 FQNNGV. V dropped 6 bases and J dropped 1 base, with 9 bases sitting between them. The CDR3 totals 13 residues. Here the CDR3 DNA reads TGTGCCAGCAGAGACGGGAGGAACACTGAAGCTTTCTTT. Amino acid sequence: CASRDGRNTEAFF.

The genes are TRBV6-1 and TRBJ2-1, with 11 bases aligning to TRBD2. Germline-derived CDR1 and CDR2 are MNHNS and SASEGT. Losses at the gene ends were 4 bases for V and 7 bases for J; bases not matched to a gene: 3. This CDR3 has 14 amino acids. The DNA for the CDR3 is TGTGCCAGCAGTGTACGGACTAGCGGGAATGAGCAGTTCTTC. Its protein is CASSVRTSGNEQFF.

The chain recombines TRBV28 with TRBJ2-5; D ambiguous. The CDR3 spans 13 residues. V gave up 6 bases and J gave up 1 base, with 9 bases separating them. Germline-derived CDR1 and CDR2 are MDHEN and SYDVKM. The CDR3 reads CASSDIAQETQYF. The CDR3 coding sequence is TGTGCCAGCAGCGACATCGCCCAAGAGACCCAGTACTTC.

The chain employs TRBV27 and TRBJ2-7, with a tentative D call TRBD2 (6 bases). The V gene's germline CDR1 is MNHEY and CDR2 SMNVEV (reference sequence). This CDR3 region has 16 residues. V was shortened by 6 bases and J by 4 bases, with 22 bases between the two germline ends. CDR3 nucleotide sequence: TGTGCCAGCAGCTCAGCCCCCGGGACTGACCTTTACGAGCAGTACTTC. It encodes CASSSAPGTDLYEQYF.

The chain joins TRBV14 to TRBJ2-7, with 12 bases aligning to TRBD2. The length of the CDR3 is 20 residues. Germline loops: CDR1 SGHDN, CDR2 FVKESK. V gave up 0 bases and J gave up 6 bases; unmatched junction bases: 18. The CDR3 nucleotides are TGTGCCAGCAGCCAAGATCCCACAGGGCCCACTAGCGGGGGGACTTCCGAGCAGTACTTC. Its translation: CASSQDPTGPTSGGTSEQYF.

This clone was found once. The sample carries other DNA sequences with the same CDR3. The genes are TRBV7-9 and TRBJ2-7; D is unresolved. The CDR3 is 13 amino acids. V dropped 5 bases and J dropped 4 bases, with 12 bases sitting between them. Germline assignment: CDR1 SEHNR and CDR2 FQNEAQ (reference sequence). In DNA form, the CDR3 reads TGTGCCAGCAGCCCCCGGCAGGATTACGAGCAGTACTTC. Encoded protein: CASSPRQDYEQYF.

This clone occurred once. An end of the junction does not agree with germline; a read error may underlie this. Other DNA sequences in the sample encode the same CDR3. The chain uses TRBV7-9 and TRBJ1-1; D is unclear. This CDR3 is built from 17 residues. Germline-derived CDR1 and CDR2 are SEHNR and FQNEAQ (reference sequence). The CDR3 loop reads CASSLNRREAVDTEAFF. In nucleotides, the CDR3 is TGTGCCAGTAGCTTAAATAGGCGGGAAGCGGTGGACACTGAAGCTTTCTTT.

This clone was counted a single time. J is TRBJ1-2 and V is TRBV13; D is ambiguous. Per the germline V gene, CDR1 is PRHDT and CDR2 is FYEKMQ (reference sequence). The CDR3 consists of 11 residues. The ends were cut back, 8 bases at V and 5 bases at J, with 9 bases in the middle. The chain's CDR3 is CASQALYGYTF. Written as DNA, the CDR3 is TGTGCCAGCCAGGCGCTTTATGGCTACACCTTC. The variable domain in full, with the rest retrieved from reference TRBV13 and TRBJ1-2, is AAGVIQSPRHLIKEKRETATLKCYPIPRHDTVYWYQQGPGQDPQFLISFYEKMQSDKGSIPDRFSAQQFSDYHSELNMSSLELGDSALYFCASQALYGYTFGSGTRLTVV.

The CDR3 protein is CASSPTGPEQYF. CDR3 DNA: TGTGCCAGCAGTCCGACAGGGCCCGAGCAGTACTTC. The chain is built from TRBV7-3 and TRBJ2-7; TRBD1 aligns across 7 bases. Germline lookup yields CDR1 SGHTA and CDR2 FQGTGA. Trimming cost V 6 bases and J 6 bases; bases outside gene matches: 5. The CDR3 covers 12 residues.

The rearrangement links TRBV11-3 to TRBJ2-2, with D possibly TRBD2 on 7 matching bases. CDR3 length equals 16 residues. CDR1 SGHNT and CDR2 YENEEA come from the germline V gene. V dropped 5 bases and J dropped 4 bases, with 17 bases sitting between them. CDR3 DNA sequence: TGTGCCAGCAGCGGAGGGGGGGTGGTCGGCACCGGGGAGCTGTTTTTT. Translated, it gives CASSGGGVVGTGELFF.

The rearrangement links TRBV30 to TRBJ2-7; a weak D match, TRBD2 (5 bases). The CDR3 contains 13 residues. In germline, CDR1 is GTSNPN, CDR2 SVGIG (reference sequence). V was clipped by 4 bases and J by 3 bases, with 13 bases between them. CDR3 sequence (DNA): TGTGCCTGGAAAAAAGCGGAGCACTACGAGCAGTACTTC. Amino acids: CAWKKAEHYEQYF.

This chain uses TRBV29-1 with TRBJ1-1, with D unresolved. Per the germline V gene, CDR1 is SQVTM and CDR2 is ANQGSEA. CDR3 length equals 13 residues. V was clipped by 2 bases and J by 1 base, with 8 bases between them. The CDR3 nucleotides read TGCAGCGTTGAATGGGGATCGAACACTGAAGCTTTCTTT. Protein sequence: CSVEWGSNTEAFF.

This chain links TRBV18 with TRBJ2-7; 10 positions agree with TRBD2. CDR3 length: 15 amino acids. Germline values: CDR1 KGHSH, CDR2 LQKENI. The J segment lost 3 bases and the V segment lost 3 bases, leaving 5 bases of the junction unmatched. Here the CDR3 DNA reads TGTGCCAGCTCACCTTCTACTAGCGGGAACTACGAGCAGTACTTC. This codes for CASSPSTSGNYEQYF.

In the case of this clone: This may stem from a read error, because a much larger clone lies one nucleotide away. The CDR3: CASSFRLSYEQYF. CDR3 nucleotides: TGCGCCAGCAGCTTCAGGTTATCCTACGAGCAGTACTTC. V is TRBV4-3 and J is TRBJ2-7; D not certain. The germline V and J ends were trimmed by 5 bases and 1 base, with 9 bases remaining between them. Per germline, CDR1 LGHNA and CDR2 YSLEER. The CDR3 consists of 13 residues.

The rearrangement links TRBV21-1 to TRBJ1-5; TRBD1, as called in the table, went unchecked against the DNA. TRBV21-1 has pseudogene status. The CDR3 runs 16 residues. This CDR3 reads CASSKTAQEIDQPQHF. The DNA for the CDR3 is TGTGCCAGCAGCAAAACGGCACAGGAGATAGATCAGCCCCAGCATTTT.

This rearrangement joins TRBV30 to TRBJ2-1; D may be TRBD1 (5 bases). The ends were cut back, 4 bases at V and 7 bases at J, with 11 bases in the middle. The germline CDR1 and CDR2 sequences are GTSNPN and SVGIG (reference sequence). CDR3 size: 12 residues. CDR3 sequence reads: CAWNSGLNEQFF. Written as DNA, the CDR3 is TGTGCCTGGAACTCAGGGCTAAATGAGCAGTTCTTC.

V is TRBV10-2 and J is TRBJ2-7, with D perhaps matching TRBD2 (5 bases). Germline CDR1 WSHSY, CDR2 SAAADI. CDR3 size: 14 residues. Trimming cost V 3 bases and J 2 bases, with 11 bases left between them. The CDR3 loop reads CASSDGRYAYEQYF. The CDR3 nucleotides read TGCGCCAGCAGTGATGGGAGATATGCCTACGAGCAGTACTTC.

V usage is TRBV6-6 and J usage is TRBJ2-2; 14 bases fit TRBD2. Germline trimming cut 4 bases from V and 3 bases from J; bases unmatched to any gene: 1. Germline V gene data show CDR1 as MNHNY and CDR2 as SVGAGI (reference sequence). The CDR3 is made up of 16 amino acids. CDR3 nucleotide sequence: TGTGCCAGCAGTTGGGGACTAGCGGGAGACACCGGGGAGCTGTTTTTT. This encodes CASSWGLAGDTGELFF.

The J gene is TRBJ1-1, the V gene TRBV5-5, with D maybe TRBD1 (6 bases). CDR3 length equals 15 residues. The germline gives CDR1 SGHKS, CDR2 YYEKEE (reference sequence). V lost 4 bases and J lost 4, with 17 bases in between. The CDR3 loop reads CASSPRTAVFTEAFF. CDR3 DNA: TGTGCCAGCAGCCCCCGGACAGCGGTTTTCACTGAAGCTTTCTTT.

The chain carries TRBV29-1 and TRBJ1-5, with TRBD1 as a possible D gene (5 bases). V lost 7 bases to trimming and J lost 11 bases, with 24 bases between them. The CDR3 spans 14 residues. Per germline, CDR1 SQVTM and CDR2 ANQGSEA. DNA for the CDR3: TGCAGCGCCGAGGTTGGGCAGGGTCCCGGGGCCCAGCATTTT. Its protein product is CSAEVGQGPGAQHF.

The J gene is TRBJ1-1, the V gene TRBV7-3, with D tentatively TRBD1 (6 bases). The germline gives CDR1 SGHTA, CDR2 FQGTGA. The CDR3 totals 17 residues. Trimming stripped 2 bases from V and 0 bases from J, with 16 bases between. The DNA for the CDR3 is TGTGCCAGCAGCTTAGGGGGCGCGGGCCCCTTGAACACTGAAGCTTTCTTT. It is translated as CASSLGGAGPLNTEAFF.

About this clone itself: With a much larger clone just one base away, this may be a read error. The chain recombines TRBV5-8 with TRBJ1-5; D is possibly TRBD1 (5 bases). This CDR3 comprises 12 residues. The germline V gene has CDR1 SGHTS and CDR2 YDEGEE. V gave up 4 bases and J gave up 7 bases, with 9 bases separating them. The CDR3, as DNA: TGTGCCAGCAGCCCAGGGTTCCAGCCCCAGCATTTT. This gives the protein CASSPGFQPQHF. Together with reference TRBV5-8 and TRBJ1-5, the CDR3 gives the full variable domain: EAGVTQSPTHLIKTRGQQATLRCSPISGHTSVYWYQQALGLGLQFLLWYDEGEERNRGNFPPRFSGRQFPNYSSELNVNALELEDSALYLCASSPGFQPQHFGDGTRLSIL.

This clone has only one observation. The chain employs TRBV29-1 and TRBJ1-1; 7 bases align to TRBD1. Trimming removed 7 bases from V and 0 bases from J; junction bases left unmatched: 5. Germline loops: CDR1 SQVTM, CDR2 ANQGSEA. CDR3 size: 13 residues. CDR3 protein: CSAETGLNTEAFF. Written as DNA, the CDR3 is TGCAGCGCGGAGACAGGGCTGAACACTGAAGCTTTCTTT.

This chain joins TRBV10-3 and TRBJ1-2; TRBD1 might be the D (6 bases). This CDR3 spans 11 amino acids. V lost 11 bases and J lost 6, with 13 bases in between. Germline V lookup: CDR1 ENHRY, CDR2 SYGVKD. In DNA, the CDR3 is TGTGCCTCATGGGGGACACATGGCTACACCTTC. It translates to CASWGTHGYTF.

CDR3 protein: CASSYPYDIRSYEQYF. The CDR3 nucleotides read TGTGCCAGCAGTTACCCCTACGACATCCGCTCCTACGAGCAGTACTTC. This sequence joins TRBV28 and TRBJ2-7; D is undetermined. The V and J ends lost 4 bases and 0 bases respectively, with 16 bases between them. This CDR3 comprises 16 residues. Per germline, CDR1 MDHEN and CDR2 SYDVKM.

Here the CDR3 DNA reads TGTGCCAGCAGCTTAGAGTCGGGGCTGGTCGGGGAGCTGTTTTTT. Protein: CASSLESGLVGELFF. J is TRBJ2-2 and V is TRBV7-9; either TRBD1 or TRBD2 may supply D (5 bases each). This CDR3 is built from 15 residues. CDR1 and CDR2 from the germline V gene are SEHNR and FQNEAQ (reference sequence). V was shortened by 1 base and J by 7 bases, with 13 bases between the two germline ends. Based on the CDR3 plus reference TRBV7-9 and TRBJ2-2, the full variable domain is DTGVSQNPRHKITKRGQNVTFRCDPISEHNRLYWYRQTLGQGPEFLTYFQNEAQLEKSRLLSDRFSAERPKGSFSTLEIQRTEQGDSAMYLCASSLESGLVGELFFGEGSRLTVL.

The chain is built from TRBV27 and TRBJ2-1, with D possibly matching TRBD2 (6 bases). CDR3 length equals 13 residues. The germline V gene has CDR1 MNHEY and CDR2 SMNVEV (reference sequence). V lost 8 bases and J lost 9, with 17 bases in between. The CDR3 region has the DNA TGTGCCAGCTCCTCGCGGGGATGGGGTGAGCAGTTCTTC. Its translation is CASSSRGWGEQFF.

This rearrangement joins TRBV27 to TRBJ2-7; D may be TRBD2 (5 bases). V was pared by 2 bases and J by 2 bases, with 16 bases between. CDR3 length equals 16 residues. Germline V gene data show CDR1 as MNHEY and CDR2 as SMNVEV (reference sequence). CDR3 coding DNA: TGTGCCAGCAGTTTAGAAATAGCGCCGATCCCCTACGAGCAGTACTTC. Protein product: CASSLEIAPIPYEQYF.

V is TRBV7-2 and J is TRBJ1-1; TRBD1 matches at 7 bases. V dropped 1 base and J dropped 7; count of bases not matched to a gene: 12. Germline CDR1 is SGHTA and CDR2 is FQGNSA. This CDR3 has 16 amino acids. The CDR3 spells CASSLVLEGADNEAFF. For the CDR3, the DNA is TGTGCCAGCAGCTTAGTTTTAGAGGGGGCGGACAATGAAGCTTTCTTT.

This clone has a single count. The chain recombines TRBV11-2 with TRBJ2-1; TRBD2 matches 9 bases. CDR1 and CDR2 (germline): SGHAT, FQNNGV. The CDR3 covers 16 residues. J was trimmed by 6 bases and V by 5 bases; bases with no gene match: 11. CDR3 sequence (DNA): TGTGCCAGCAGCAACTACTTAGCGGGGGTTCTCAATGAGCAGTTCTTC. It codes for CASSNYLAGVLNEQFF.